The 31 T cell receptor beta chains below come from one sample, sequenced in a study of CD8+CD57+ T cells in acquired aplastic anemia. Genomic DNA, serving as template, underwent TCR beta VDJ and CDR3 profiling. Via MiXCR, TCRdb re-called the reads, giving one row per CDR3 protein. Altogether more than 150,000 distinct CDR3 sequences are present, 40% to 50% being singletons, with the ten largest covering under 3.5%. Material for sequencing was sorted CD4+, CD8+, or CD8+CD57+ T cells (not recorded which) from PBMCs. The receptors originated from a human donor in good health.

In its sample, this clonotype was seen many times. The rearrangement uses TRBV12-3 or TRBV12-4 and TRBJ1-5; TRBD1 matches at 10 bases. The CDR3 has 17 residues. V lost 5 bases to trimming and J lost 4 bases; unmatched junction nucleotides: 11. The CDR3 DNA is TGTGCCAGCAGTACAAGACAGGGGGCGATTGGGAATCAGCCCCAGCATTTT. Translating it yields CASSTRQGAIGNQPQHF.

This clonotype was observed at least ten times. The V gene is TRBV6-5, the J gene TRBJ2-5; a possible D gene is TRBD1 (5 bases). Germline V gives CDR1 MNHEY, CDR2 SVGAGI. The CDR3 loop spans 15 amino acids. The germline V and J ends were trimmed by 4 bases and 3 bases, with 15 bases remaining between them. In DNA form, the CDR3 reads TGTGCCAGCAGTTCCGTCTCTGCAGGGAAAGAGACCCAGTACTTC. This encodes CASSSVSAGKETQYF.

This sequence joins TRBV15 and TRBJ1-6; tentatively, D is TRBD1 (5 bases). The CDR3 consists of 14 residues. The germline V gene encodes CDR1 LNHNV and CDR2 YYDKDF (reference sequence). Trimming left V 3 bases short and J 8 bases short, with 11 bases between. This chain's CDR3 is CATSRGRDDSPLHF. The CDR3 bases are TGTGCCACCAGCAGGGGCAGGGACGATTCACCCCTCCACTTT.

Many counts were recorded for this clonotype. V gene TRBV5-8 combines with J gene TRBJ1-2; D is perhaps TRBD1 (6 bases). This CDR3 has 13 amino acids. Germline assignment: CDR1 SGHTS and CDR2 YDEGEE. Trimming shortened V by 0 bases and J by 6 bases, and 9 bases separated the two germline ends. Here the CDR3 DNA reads TGTGCCAGCAGCTTGGTAGGGGGGAATGGCTACACCTTC. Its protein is CASSLVGGNGYTF.

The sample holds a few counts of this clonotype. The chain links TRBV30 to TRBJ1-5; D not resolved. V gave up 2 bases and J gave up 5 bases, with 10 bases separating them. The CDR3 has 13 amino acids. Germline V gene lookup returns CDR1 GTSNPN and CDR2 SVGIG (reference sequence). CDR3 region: CAWSRTGDQPQHF. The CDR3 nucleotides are TGTGCCTGGAGTAGGACCGGGGATCAGCCCCAGCATTTT.

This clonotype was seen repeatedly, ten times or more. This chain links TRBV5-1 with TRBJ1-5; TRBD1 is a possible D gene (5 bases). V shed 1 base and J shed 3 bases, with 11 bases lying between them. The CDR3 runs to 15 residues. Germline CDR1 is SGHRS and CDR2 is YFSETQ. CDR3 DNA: TGCGCCAGCAGCTTGAGGAGACAGATCAATCAGCCCCAGCATTTT. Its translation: CASSLRRQINQPQHF.

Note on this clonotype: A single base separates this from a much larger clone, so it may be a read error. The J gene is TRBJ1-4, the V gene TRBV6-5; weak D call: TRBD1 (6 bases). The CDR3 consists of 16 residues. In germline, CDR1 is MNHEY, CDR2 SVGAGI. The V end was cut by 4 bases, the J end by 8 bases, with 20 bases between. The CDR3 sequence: CASSCAGGGGGEKLFF. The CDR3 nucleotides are TGTGCCAGCAGTTGCGCCGGTGGAGGGGGAGGGGAAAAACTGTTTTTT.

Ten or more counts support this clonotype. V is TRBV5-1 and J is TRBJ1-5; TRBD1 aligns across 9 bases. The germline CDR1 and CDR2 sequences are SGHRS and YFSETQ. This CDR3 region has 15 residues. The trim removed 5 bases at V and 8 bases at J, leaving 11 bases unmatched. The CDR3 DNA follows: TGCGCCAGCAGGGTGAGTGCCGACAGGGGGGAGCCCCAGCATTTT. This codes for CASRVSADRGEPQHF.

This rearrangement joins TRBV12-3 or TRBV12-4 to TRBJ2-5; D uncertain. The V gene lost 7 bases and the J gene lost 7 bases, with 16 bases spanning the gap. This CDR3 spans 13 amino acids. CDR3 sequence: CASIQTLDGTQYF. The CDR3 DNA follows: TGTGCCAGCATCCAAACATTGGACGGGACCCAGTACTTC.

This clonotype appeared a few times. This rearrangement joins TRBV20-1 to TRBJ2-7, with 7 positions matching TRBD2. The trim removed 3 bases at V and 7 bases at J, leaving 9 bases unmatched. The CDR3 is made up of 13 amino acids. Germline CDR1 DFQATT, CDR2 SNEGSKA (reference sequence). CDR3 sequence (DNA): TGCAGTGCTAGGGGAGGGAGCCTAGGTGAGCAGTACTTC. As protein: CSARGGSLGEQYF.

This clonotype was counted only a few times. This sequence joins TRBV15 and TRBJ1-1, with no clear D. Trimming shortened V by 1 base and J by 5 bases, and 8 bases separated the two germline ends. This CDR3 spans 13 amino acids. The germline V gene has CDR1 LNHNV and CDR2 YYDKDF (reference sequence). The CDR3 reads CATSRVQETEAFF. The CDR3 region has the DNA TGTGCCACCAGCAGAGTGCAGGAGACTGAAGCTTTCTTT.

CDR3 nucleotides: TGTGCCACCAGCAACGCAATTTTGGACGTACGTAATTCACCCCTCCACTTT. Its protein product is CATSNAILDVRNSPLHF. The J gene is TRBJ1-6, the V gene TRBV15; no definite D call. V lost 4 bases to trimming and J lost 6 bases, with 19 bases between them. This CDR3 has 17 residues. Germline values: CDR1 LNHNV, CDR2 YYDKDF (reference sequence).

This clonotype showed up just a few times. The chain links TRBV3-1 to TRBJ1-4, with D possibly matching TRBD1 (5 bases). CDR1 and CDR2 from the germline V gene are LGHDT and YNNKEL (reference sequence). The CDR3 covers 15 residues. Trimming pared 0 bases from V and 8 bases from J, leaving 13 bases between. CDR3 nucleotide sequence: TGTGCCAGCAGCCAAGATGGAAAGGGGAGGGAAAAACTGTTTTTT. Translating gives CASSQDGKGREKLFF.

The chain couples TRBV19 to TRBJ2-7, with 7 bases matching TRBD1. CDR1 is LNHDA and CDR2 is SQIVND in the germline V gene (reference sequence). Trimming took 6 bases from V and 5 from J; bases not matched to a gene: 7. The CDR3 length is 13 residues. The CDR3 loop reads CASRPTGMNEQYF. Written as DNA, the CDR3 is TGTGCCAGTAGGCCGACAGGGATGAACGAGCAGTACTTC. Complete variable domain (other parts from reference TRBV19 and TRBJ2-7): DGGITQSPKYLFRKEGQNVTLSCEQNLNHDAMYWYRQDPGQGLRLIYYSQIVNDFQKGDIAEGYSVSREKKESFPLTVTSAQKNPTAFYLCASRPTGMNEQYFGPGTRLTVT.

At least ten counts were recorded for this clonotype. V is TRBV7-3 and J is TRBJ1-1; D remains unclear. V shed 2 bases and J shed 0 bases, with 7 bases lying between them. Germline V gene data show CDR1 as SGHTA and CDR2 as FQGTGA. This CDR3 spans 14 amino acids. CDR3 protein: CASSLGRMNTEAFF. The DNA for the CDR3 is TGTGCCAGCAGCTTAGGACGAATGAACACTGAAGCTTTCTTT.

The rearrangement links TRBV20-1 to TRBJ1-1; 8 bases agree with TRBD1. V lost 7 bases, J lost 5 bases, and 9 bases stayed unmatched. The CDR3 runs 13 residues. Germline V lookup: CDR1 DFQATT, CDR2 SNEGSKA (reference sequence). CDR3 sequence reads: CSVVMDRETEAFF. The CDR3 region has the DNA TGCAGTGTTGTAATGGACAGGGAGACTGAAGCTTTCTTT.

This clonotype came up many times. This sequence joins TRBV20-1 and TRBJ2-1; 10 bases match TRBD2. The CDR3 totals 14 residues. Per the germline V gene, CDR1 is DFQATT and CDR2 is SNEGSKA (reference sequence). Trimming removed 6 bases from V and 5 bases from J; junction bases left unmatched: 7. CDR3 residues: CSAARTSGNNEQFF. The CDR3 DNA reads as TGCAGTGCCGCCCGGACTAGCGGAAACAATGAGCAGTTCTTC.

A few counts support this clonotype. CDR3 sequence: CAIGTGVTASYGYTF. The CDR3 bases are TGTGCCATAGGGACAGGGGTTACGGCAAGCTATGGCTACACCTTC. The chain joins TRBV10-3 to TRBJ1-2, with 10 nucleotides matching TRBD1. Germline V lookup: CDR1 ENHRY, CDR2 SYGVKD. Losses at the gene ends were 9 bases for V and 4 bases for J; bases not matched to a gene: 11. The CDR3 has 15 residues.

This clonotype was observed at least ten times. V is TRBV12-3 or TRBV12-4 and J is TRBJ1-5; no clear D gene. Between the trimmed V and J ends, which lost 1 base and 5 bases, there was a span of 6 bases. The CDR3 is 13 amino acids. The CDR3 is CASSLGEHQPQHF. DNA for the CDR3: TGTGCCAGCAGTTTAGGGGAACATCAGCCCCAGCATTTT.

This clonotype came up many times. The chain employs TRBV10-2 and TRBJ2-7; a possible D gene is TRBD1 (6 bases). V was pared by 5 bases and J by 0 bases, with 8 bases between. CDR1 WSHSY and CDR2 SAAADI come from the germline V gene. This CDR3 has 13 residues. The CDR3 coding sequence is TGCGCCAGCAGTAGGGGGAGCTCCTACGAGCAGTACTTC. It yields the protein CASSRGSSYEQYF.

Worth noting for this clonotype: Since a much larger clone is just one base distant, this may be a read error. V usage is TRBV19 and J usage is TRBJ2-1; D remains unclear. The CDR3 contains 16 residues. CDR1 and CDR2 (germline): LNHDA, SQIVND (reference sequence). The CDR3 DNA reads TGTACCAGTAGTATAGGGAACCCGAGCTCCTACAATGAGCAGTTCTTC. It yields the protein CTSSIGNPSSYNEQFF.

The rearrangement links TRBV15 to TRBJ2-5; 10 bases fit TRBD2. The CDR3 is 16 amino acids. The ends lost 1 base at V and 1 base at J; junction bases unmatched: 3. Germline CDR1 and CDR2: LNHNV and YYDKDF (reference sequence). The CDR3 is CATSRVSGRFQETQYF. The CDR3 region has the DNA TGTGCCACCAGCAGAGTTAGCGGGAGGTTCCAAGAGACCCAGTACTTC.

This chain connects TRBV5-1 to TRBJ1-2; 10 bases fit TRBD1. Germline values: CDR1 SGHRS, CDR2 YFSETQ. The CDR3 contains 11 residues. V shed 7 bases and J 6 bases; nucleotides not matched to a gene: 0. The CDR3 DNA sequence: TGCGCCAGCGGACAGGGGGATGGCTACACCTTC. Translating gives CASGQGDGYTF.

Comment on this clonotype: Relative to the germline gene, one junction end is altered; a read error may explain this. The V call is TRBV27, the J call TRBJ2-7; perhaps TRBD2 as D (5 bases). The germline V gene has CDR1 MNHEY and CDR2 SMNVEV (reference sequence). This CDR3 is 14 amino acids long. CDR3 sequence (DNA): TGTGCCAGCAGTCCCGGGGTCTTTGCCTACGGGCAGTACTTC. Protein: CASSPGVFAYGQYF.

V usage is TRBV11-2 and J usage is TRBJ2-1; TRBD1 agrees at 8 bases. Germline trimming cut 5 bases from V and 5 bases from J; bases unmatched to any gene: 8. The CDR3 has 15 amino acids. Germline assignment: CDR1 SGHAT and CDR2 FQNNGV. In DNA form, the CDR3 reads TGTGCCAGCAGCCCAGACAGGGGAGTCCACAATGAGCAGTTCTTC. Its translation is CASSPDRGVHNEQFF.

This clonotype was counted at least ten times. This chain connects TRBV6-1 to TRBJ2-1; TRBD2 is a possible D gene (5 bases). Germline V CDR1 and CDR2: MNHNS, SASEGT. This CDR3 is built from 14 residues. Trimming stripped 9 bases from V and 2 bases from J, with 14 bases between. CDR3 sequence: CASRPSGAYNEQFF. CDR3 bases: TGTGCCAGTCGGCCGTCCGGGGCCTACAATGAGCAGTTCTTC.

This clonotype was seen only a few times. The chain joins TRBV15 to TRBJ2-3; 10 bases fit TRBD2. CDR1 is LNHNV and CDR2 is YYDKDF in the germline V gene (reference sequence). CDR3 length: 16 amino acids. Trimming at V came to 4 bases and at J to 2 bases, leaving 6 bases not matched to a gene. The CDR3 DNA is TGTGCCACCAGCACTTCGACTAGCGGGTTCACAGATACGCAGTATTTT. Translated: CATSTSTSGFTDTQYF.

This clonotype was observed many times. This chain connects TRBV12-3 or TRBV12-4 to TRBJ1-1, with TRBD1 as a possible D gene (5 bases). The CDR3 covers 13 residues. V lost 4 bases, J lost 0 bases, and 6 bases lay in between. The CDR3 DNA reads TGTGCCAGCAGTTCGACAGTGAACACTGAAGCTTTCTTT. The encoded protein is CASSSTVNTEAFF.

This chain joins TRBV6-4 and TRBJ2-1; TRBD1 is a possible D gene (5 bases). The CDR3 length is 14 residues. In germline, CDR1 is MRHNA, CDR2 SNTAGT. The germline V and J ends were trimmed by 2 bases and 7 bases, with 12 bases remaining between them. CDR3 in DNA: TGTGCCAGCAGTGACGGGTGGGGCAGGAATGAGCAGTTCTTC. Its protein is CASSDGWGRNEQFF.

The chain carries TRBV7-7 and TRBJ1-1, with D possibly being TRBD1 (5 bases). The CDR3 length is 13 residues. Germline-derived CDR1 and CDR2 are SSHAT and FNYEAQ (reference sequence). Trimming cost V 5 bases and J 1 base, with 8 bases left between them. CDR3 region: CASSPGTNTEAFF. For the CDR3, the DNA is TGTGCCAGCAGCCCCGGGACGAACACTGAAGCTTTCTTT.

CDR3 in amino acids: CASSFCDPRQYF. The DNA for the CDR3 is TGTGCCAGCAGTTTTTGTGACCCCCGTCAGTACTTC. This chain links TRBV27 with TRBJ2-7, with D hard to call. CDR1 MNHEY and CDR2 SMNVEV come from the germline V gene (reference sequence). The V gene lost 3 bases and the J gene lost 10 bases, with 13 bases spanning the gap. This CDR3 spans 12 amino acids.